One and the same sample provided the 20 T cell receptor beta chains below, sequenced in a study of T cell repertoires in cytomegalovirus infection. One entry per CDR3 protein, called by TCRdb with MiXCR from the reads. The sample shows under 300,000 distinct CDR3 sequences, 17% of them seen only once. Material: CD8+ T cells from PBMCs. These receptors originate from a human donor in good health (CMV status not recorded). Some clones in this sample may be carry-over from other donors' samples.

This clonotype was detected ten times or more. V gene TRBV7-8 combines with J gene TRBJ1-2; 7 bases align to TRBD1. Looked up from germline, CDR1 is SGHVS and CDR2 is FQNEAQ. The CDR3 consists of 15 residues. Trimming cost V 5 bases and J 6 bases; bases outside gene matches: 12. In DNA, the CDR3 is TGTGCCAGCAGCGGAAACCGACAGGGCAGCAATGGCTACACCTTC. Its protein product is CASSGNRQGSNGYTF.

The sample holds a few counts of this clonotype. CDR3: CASSFEGGYTQYF. In DNA, the CDR3 is TGTGCCAGCAGTTTTGAGGGCGGCTATACGCAGTATTTT. The V call is TRBV27, the J call TRBJ2-3; tentative D call: TRBD2 (5 bases). This CDR3 has 13 amino acids. Germline values: CDR1 MNHEY, CDR2 SMNVEV (reference sequence). Trimming took off 3 bases at V and 7 bases at J, with 11 bases between the two ends.

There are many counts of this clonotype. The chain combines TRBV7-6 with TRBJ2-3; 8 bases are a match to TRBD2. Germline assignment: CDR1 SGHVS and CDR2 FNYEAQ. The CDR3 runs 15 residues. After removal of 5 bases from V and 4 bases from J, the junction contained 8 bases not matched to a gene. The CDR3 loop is CASSTGTSWADTQYF. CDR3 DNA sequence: TGTGCCAGCAGCACCGGGACTAGTTGGGCAGATACGCAGTATTTT. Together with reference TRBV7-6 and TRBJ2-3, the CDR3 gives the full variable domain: GAGVSQSPRYKVTKRGQDVALRCDPISGHVSLYWYRQALGQGPEFLTYFNYEAQQDKSGLPNDRFSAERPEGSISTLTIQRTEQRDSAMYRCASSTGTSWADTQYFGPGTRLTVL.

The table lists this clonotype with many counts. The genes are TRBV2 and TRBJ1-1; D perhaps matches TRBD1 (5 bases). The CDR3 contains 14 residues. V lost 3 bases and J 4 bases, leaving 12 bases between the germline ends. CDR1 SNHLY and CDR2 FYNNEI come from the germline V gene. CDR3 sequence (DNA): TGTGCCAGCAGTGACAGGGAGGGGTTCACTGAAGCTTTCTTT. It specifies CASSDREGFTEAFF.

CDR3 coding DNA: TGTGCCAGCAGCCCCCGTTATAGCGGGGGGGCCGGAGAGCAGTTCTTC. This gives the protein CASSPRYSGGAGEQFF. The chain has TRBV3-1 and TRBJ2-1, with 11 bases identical to TRBD2. Losses at the gene ends were 4 bases for V and 10 bases for J; bases not matched to a gene: 12. Germline V gene lookup returns CDR1 LGHDT and CDR2 YNNKEL (reference sequence). CDR3 length: 16 residues.

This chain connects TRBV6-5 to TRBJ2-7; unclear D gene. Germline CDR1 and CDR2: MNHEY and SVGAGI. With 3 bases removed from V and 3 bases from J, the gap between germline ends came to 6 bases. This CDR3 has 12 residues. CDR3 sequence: CASSYPGYEQYF. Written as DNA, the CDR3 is TGTGCCAGCAGTTATCCGGGCTACGAGCAGTACTTC.

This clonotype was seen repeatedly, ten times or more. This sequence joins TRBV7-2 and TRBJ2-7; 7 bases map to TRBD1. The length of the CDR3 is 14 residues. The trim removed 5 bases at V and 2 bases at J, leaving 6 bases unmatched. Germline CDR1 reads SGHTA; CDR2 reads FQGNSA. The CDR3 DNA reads TGTGCCAGCAGCGACAGGGTTAAGACCTACGAGCAGTACTTC. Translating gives CASSDRVKTYEQYF.

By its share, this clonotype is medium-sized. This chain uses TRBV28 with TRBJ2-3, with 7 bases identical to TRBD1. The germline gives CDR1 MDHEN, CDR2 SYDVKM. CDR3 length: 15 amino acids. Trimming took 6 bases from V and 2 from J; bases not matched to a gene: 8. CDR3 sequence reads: CASRTQGSVTDTQYF. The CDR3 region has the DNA TGTGCCAGCAGGACACAGGGGAGTGTCACAGATACGCAGTATTTT.

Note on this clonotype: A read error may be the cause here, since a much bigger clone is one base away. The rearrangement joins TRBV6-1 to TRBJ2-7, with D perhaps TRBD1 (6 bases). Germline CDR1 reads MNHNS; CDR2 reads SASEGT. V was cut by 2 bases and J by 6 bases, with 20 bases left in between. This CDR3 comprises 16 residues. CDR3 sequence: CASSEPPGAGACEQYF. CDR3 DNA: TGTGCCAGCAGTGAACCGCCCGGCGCAGGGGCCTGCGAGCAGTACTTC.

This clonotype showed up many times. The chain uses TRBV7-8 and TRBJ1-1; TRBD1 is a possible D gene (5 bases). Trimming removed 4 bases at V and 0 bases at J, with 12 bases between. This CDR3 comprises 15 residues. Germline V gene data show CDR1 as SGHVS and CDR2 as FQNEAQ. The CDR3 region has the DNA TGTGCCAGCAGCTCGATGGTGACAGTGAACACTGAAGCTTTCTTT. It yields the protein CASSSMVTVNTEAFF.

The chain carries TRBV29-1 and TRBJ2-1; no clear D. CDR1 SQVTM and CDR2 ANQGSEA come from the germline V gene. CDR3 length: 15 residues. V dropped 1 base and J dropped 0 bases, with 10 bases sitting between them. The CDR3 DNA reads TGCAGCGTTGAAGGAAAACGGAGCTCCTACAATGAGCAGTTCTTC. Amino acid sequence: CSVEGKRSSYNEQFF.

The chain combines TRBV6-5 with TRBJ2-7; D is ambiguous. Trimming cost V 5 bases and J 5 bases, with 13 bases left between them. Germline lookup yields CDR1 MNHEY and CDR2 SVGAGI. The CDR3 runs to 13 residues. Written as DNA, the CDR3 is TGTGCCAGCAGTCCCCGCGCCCCGCACGAGCAGTACTTC. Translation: CASSPRAPHEQYF.

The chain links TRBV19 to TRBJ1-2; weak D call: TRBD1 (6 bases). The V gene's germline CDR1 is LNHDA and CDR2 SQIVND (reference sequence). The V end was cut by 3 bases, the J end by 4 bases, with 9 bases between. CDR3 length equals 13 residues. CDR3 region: CASSIGQLYGYTF. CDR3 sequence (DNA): TGTGCCAGTAGTATTGGACAGCTCTATGGCTACACCTTC.

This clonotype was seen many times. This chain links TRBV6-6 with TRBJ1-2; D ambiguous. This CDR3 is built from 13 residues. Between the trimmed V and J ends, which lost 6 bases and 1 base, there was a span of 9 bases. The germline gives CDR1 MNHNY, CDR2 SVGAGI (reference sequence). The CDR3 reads CASSPDFNYGYTF. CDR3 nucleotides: TGTGCCAGCAGCCCGGACTTTAACTATGGCTACACCTTC.

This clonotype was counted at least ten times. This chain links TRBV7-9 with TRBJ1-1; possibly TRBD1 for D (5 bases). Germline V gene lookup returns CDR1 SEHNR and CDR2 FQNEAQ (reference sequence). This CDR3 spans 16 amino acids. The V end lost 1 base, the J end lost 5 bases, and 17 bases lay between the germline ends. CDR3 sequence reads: CASSLGWGGERTEAFF. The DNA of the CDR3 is TGTGCCAGCAGCTTAGGATGGGGAGGGGAGCGGACTGAAGCTTTCTTT.

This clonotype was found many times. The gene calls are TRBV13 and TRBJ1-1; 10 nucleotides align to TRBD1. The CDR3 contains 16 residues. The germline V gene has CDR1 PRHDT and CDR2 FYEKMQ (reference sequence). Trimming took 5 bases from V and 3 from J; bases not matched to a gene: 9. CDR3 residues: CASSARPGTGDTEAFF. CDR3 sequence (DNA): TGTGCCAGCAGCGCCCGGCCAGGGACAGGGGACACTGAAGCTTTCTTT.

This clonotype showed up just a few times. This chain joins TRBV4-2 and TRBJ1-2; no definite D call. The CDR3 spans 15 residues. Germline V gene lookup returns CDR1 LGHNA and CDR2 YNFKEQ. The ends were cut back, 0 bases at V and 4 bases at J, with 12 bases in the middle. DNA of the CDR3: TGTGCCAGCAGCCAAGAGAACAGCTCGGGCTATGGCTACACCTTC. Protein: CASSQENSSGYGYTF.

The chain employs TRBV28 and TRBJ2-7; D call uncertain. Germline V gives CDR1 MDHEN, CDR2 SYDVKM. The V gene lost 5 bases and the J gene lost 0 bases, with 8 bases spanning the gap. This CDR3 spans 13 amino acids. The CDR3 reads CASSRLSSYEQYF. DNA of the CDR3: TGTGCCAGCAGTCGACTGAGCTCCTACGAGCAGTACTTC.

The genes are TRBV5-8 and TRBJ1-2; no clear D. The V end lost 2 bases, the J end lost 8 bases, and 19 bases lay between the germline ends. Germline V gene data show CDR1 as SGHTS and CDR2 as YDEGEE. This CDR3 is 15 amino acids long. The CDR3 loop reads CASSFRVPRLDGYTF. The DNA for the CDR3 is TGTGCCAGCAGCTTTCGGGTCCCCAGGCTGGACGGCTACACCTTC. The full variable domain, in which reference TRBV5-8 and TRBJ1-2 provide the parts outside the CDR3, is EAGVTQSPTHLIKTRGQQATLRCSPISGHTSVYWYQQALGLGLQFLLWYDEGEERNRGNFPPRFSGRQFPNYSSELNVNALELEDSALYLCASSFRVPRLDGYTFGSGTRLTVV.

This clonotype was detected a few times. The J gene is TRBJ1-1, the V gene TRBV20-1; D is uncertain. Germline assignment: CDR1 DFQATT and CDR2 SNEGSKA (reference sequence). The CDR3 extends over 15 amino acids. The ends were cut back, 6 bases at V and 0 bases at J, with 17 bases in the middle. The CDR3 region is CSAESGRIMNTEAFF. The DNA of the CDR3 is TGCAGTGCCGAAAGTGGACGGATAATGAACACTGAAGCTTTCTTT.